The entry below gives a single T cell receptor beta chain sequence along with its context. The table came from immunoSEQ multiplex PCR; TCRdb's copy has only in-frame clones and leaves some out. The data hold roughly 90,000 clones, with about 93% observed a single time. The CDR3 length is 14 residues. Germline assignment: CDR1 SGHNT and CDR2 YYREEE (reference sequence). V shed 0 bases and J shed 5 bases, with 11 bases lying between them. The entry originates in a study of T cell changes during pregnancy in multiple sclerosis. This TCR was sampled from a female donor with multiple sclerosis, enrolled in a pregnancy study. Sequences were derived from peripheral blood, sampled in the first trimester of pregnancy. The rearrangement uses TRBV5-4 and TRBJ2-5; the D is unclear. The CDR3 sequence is CASSLAGRLETQYF. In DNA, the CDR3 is TGTGCCAGCAGCTTGGCCGGTAGATTGGAGACCCAGTACTTC. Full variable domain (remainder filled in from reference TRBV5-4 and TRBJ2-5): ETGVTQSPTHLIKTRGQQVTLRCSSQSGHNTVSWYQQALGQGPQFIFQYYREEENGRGNFPPRFSGLQFPNYSSELNVNALELDDSALYLCASSLAGRLETQYFGPGTRLLVL.